This T cell receptor (beta chain) is drawn from a study of vaccination effects on CD4 cells after COVID-19. Expansion of antigen-specific CD4+ T cells with viral peptide pools was carried out by the ViraFEST assay before sequencing. Culturing for roughly 10 days preceded CD4+ T cell isolation. Vaccinees lacked prior SARS-CoV-2 infection and tested negative for nucleocapsid antibodies. PBMC cultures contained about 2 million cells per well, around 9.7 IU/ml IL-2 and 10 ug/ml peptides. Broader study findings: Cross-reaction with common cold coronaviruses was seen in only 1 of 255 vaccine-induced clones from healthy vaccinees. In the late period after vaccination, infection- and vaccine-induced clones contracted markedly. Recruitment yielded few convalescent patients, and the study had no early post-infection timepoints.

With respect to this clone: Antigen specificity is unknown.

Generated by immunoSEQ multiplex PCR, the TCRdb table keeps only in-frame clones and is missing some. Of 55,000 to 80,000 clones in the sample, around 80% were seen once. The CDR3 consists of 13 residues. In germline, CDR1 is KGHDR, CDR2 SFDVKD. Between the trimmed V and J ends, which lost 6 bases and 3 bases, there was a span of 8 bases. Specimen: CD4+ T cells from PBMCs cultured with SARS-CoV-2 spike peptides, collected before COVID-19 vaccination. This clonotype originated in a human donor who received a COVID-19 vaccine. The chain joins TRBV24-1 to TRBJ2-1; D unclear. In nucleotides, the CDR3 is TGTGCCACCAGTCTCGTCGGCTACAATGAGCAGTTCTTC. It yields the protein CATSLVGYNEQFF.